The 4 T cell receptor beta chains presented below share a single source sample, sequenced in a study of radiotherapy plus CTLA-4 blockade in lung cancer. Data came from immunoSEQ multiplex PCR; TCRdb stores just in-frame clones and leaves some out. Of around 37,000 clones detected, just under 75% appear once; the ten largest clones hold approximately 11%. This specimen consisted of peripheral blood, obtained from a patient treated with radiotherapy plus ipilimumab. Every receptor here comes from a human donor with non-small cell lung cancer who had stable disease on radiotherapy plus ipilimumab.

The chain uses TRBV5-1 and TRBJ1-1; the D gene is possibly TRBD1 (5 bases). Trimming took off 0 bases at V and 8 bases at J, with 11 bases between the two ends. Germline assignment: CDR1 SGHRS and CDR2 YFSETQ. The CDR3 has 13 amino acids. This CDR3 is CASSLVQGPEAFF. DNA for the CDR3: TGCGCCAGCAGCTTGGTGCAGGGCCCCGAAGCTTTCTTT.

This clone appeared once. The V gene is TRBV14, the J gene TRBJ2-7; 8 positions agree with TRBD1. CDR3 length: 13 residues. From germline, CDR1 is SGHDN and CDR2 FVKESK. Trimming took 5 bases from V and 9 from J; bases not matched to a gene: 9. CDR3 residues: CASSRQGTTAQYF. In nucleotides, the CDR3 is TGTGCCAGCAGCAGACAGGGGACAACAGCGCAGTACTTC. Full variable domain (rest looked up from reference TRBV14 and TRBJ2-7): EAGVTQFPSHSVIEKGQTVTLRCDPISGHDNLYWYRRVMGKEIKFLLHFVKESKQDESGMPNNRFLAERTGGTYSTLKVQPAELEDSGVYFCASSRQGTTAQYFGPGTRLTVT.

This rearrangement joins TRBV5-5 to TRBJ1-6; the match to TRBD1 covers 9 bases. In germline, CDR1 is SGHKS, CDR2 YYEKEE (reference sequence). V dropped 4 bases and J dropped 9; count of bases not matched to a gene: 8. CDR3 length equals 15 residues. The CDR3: CASSARDREVSPLHF. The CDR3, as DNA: TGTGCCAGCAGCGCCCGGGACAGGGAAGTTTCACCCCTCCACTTT.

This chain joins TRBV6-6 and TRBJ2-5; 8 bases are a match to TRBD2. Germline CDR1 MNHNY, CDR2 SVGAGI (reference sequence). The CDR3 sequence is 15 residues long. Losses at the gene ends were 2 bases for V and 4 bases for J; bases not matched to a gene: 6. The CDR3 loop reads CASSYLWTSLETQYF. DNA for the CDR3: TGTGCCAGCAGTTACCTATGGACTAGCTTAGAGACCCAGTACTTC.